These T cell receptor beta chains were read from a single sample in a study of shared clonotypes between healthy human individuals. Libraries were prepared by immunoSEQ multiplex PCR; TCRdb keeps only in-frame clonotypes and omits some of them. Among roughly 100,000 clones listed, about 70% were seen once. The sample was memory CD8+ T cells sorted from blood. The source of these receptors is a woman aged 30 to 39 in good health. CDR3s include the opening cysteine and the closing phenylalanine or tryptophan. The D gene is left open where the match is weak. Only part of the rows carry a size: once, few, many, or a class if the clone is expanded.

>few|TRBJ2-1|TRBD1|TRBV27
TGTGCCAGCACCGACAGGGCTCATGAGCAGTTCTTC
CASTDRAHEQFF
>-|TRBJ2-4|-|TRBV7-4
TGTGCCAGCAGCTTGAGGGGTCCACAGTACTTC
CASSLRGPQYF
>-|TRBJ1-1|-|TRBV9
TGTGCCAGCAGCGTAGGCTGGGAGAGGACTGAAGCTTTCTTT
CASSVGWERTEAFF
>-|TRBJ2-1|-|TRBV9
TGTGCCAGCAGCGTAGCCGGGTCTGAGCAGTTCTTC
CASSVAGSEQFF
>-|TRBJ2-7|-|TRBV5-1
TGCGCCAGCAGCTTGGCCGACAGTAGAACCTACGAGCAGTACTTC
CASSLADSRTYEQYF
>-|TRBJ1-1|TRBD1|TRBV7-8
TGTGCCAGCAGCTCCAGACAGGGACCAGAAGCTTTCTTT
CASSSRQGPEAFF
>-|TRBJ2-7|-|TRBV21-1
TGTGCCAGCAGCAAAGCAAGGGACAGTGACCCTTACGAGCAGTACTTC
CASSKARDSDPYEQYF
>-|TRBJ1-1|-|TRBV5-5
TGTGCCAGCAGCTTTACAGGGAAAACTGAAGCTTTCTTT
CASSFTGKTEAFF
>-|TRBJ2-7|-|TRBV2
TGTGCCAGCAGTGCAGGGCCCAACGAGCAGTACTTC
CASSAGPNEQYF
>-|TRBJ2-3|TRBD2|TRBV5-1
TGCGCCAGCAGCTTGGAACCGGCGGGAGGGTTAAGCACAGATACGCAGTATTTT
CASSLEPAGGLSTDTQYF
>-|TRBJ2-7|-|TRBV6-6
TGTGCCAGCAGTTATCTTCTCCGATACGAGCAGTACTTC
CASSYLLRYEQYF
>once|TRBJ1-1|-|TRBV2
TGTGCCAGCAGCTCGACATTCTCTTCGGTAGCGGCTTTCTTT
CASSSTFSSVAAFF
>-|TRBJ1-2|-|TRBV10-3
TGTGCCATCAGTGAGATTGAGGGAGGGTTGCTTGGCTACACCTTC
CAISEIEGGLLGYTF
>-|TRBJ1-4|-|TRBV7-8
TGTGCCAGCAGCTTAGAGGGGAGTTGGCAAAATGAAAAACTGTTTTTT
CASSLEGSWQNEKLFF
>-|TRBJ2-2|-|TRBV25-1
TGTGCCAGCAGTGGACTGGACACCGGGGAGCTGTTTTTT
CASSGLDTGELFF
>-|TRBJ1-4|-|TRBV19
TGTGCCGTACAGGGCGCGATCAATGAAAAACTGTTTTTT
CAVQGAINEKLFF
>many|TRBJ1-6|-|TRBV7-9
TGTGCCAGCAGCACTAACAGGGTCCTGCGATCACCCCTCCACTTT
CASSTNRVLRSPLHF
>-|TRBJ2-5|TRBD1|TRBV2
TGTGCCAGCAGTGAGACAGGGGGCGTGGAGACCCAGTACTTC
CASSETGGVETQYF
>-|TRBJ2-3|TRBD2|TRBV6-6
TGTGCCAGCAGTGCGGGAGTGGCAGATACGCAGTATTTT
CASSAGVADTQYF
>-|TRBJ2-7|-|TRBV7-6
TGTGCCAGCAGCTTAGCGGGCGGACCCTACGAGCAGTACTTC
CASSLAGGPYEQYF
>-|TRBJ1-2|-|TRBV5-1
TGCGCCAGCAGCTTGTTTCAAGGGAATCCTAACTATGGCTACACCTTC
CASSLFQGNPNYGYTF
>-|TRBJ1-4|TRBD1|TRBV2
TGTGCCAGCACGAGGGGACAGGAAAAACTGTTTTTT
CASTRGQEKLFF
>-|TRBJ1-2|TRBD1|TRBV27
TGTGCCAGCAGCTTGGGACAGGGGGCCCGTGGCTACACCTTC
CASSLGQGARGYTF
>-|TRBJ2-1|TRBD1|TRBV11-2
TGTGCCAGCAGCATACAGGGGAGCTCCTACAATGAGCAGTTCTTC
CASSIQGSSYNEQFF
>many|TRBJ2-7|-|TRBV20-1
TGCAGTGCAAAGGAGGTTTACGAGCAGTACTTC
CSAKEVYEQYF
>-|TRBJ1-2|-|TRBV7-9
TGTGCCAGCAGCTTGTGGAATGGCTACACCTTC
CASSLWNGYTF
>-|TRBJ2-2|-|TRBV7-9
TGTGCCAGCAGCTTAGCCCCTGTTGGACGTGGCGCCGGGGAGCTGTTTTTT
CASSLAPVGRGAGELFF
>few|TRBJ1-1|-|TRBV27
TGTGCCAGCAGTTTACGCCCCGGCACTGAAGCTTTCTTT
CASSLRPGTEAFF
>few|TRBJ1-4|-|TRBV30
TGTGCCTGGAGTACCCTAGAGGGGGGCGTCGGAAAACTGTTTTTT
CAWSTLEGGVGKLFF
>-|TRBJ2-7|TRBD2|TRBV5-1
TGCGCCAGCAGCCCGAGACTAGCGGGACCGATCTCCTACGAGCAGTACTTC
CASSPRLAGPISYEQYF
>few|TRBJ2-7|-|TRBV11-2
TGTGCCAGCAGCTTAGCCCTGACAGGGAGGGGCTACGAGCAGTACTTC
CASSLALTGRGYEQYF
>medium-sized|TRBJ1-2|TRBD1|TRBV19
TGTGCCAGTAGTCCCGGGACAGGGTTTGGCTACACCTTC
CASSPGTGFGYTF
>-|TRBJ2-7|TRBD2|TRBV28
TGTGCCAGCAGTCCCCCGGGACTACTCTCCTACGAGCAGTACTTC
CASSPPGLLSYEQYF
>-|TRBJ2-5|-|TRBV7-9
TGTGCCAGCAGCCCCCGTGGGGACCAAGAGACCCAGTACTTC
CASSPRGDQETQYF
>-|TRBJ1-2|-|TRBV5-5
TGTGCCAGCAGCCCTCAGATTTTAGTCCTCGAGGACTATGGCTACACCTTC
CASSPQILVLEDYGYTF
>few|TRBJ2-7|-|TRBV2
TGTGCCAGCAGTGAATTACCTGGAACCTACGAGCAGTACTTC
CASSELPGTYEQYF